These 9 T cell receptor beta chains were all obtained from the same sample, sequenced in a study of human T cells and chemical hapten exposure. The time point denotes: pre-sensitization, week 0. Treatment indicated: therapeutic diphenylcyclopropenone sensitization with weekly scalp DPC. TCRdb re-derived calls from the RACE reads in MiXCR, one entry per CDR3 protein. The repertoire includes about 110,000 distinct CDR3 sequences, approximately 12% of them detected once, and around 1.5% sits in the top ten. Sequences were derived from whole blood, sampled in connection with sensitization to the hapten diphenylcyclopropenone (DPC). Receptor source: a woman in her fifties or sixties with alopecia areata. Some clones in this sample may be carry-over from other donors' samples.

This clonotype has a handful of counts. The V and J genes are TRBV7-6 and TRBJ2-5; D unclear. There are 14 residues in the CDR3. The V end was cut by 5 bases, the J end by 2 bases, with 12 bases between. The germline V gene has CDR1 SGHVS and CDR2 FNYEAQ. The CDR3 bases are TGTGCCAGCAGCAACTCACTCCCACAAGAGACCCAGTACTTC. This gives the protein CASSNSLPQETQYF.

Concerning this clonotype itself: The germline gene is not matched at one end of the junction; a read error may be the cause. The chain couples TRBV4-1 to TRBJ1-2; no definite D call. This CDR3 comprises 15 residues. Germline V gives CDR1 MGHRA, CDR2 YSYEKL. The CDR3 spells CPSSQRVTGNYGYTF. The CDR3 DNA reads TGCCCCAGCAGCCAACGGGTCACGGGGAACTATGGCTACACCTTC.

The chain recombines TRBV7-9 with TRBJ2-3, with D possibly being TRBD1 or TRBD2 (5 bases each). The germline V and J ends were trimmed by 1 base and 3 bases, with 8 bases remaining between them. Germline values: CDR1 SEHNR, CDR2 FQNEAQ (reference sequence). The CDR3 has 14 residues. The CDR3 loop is CASSLGWGTDTQYF. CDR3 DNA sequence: TGTGCCAGCAGCTTAGGGTGGGGGACAGATACGCAGTATTTT.

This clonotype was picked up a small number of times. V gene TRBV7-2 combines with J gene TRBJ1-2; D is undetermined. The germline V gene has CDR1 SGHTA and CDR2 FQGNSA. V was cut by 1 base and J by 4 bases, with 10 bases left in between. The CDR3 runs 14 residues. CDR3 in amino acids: CASSLGTLSYGYTF. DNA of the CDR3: TGTGCCAGCAGCTTAGGCACATTAAGCTATGGCTACACCTTC.

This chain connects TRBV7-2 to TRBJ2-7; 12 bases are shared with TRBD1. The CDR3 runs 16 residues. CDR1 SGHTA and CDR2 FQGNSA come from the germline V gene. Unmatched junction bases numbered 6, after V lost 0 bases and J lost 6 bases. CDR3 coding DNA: TGTGCCAGCAGCTTAGCGGCGGGACAGGGGGCACTCGAGCAGTACTTC. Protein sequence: CASSLAAGQGALEQYF.

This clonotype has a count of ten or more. The CDR3 is CSAIRLAGGTYEQYF. The CDR3 region has the DNA TGCAGTGCTATTAGACTAGCGGGAGGGACCTACGAGCAGTACTTC. The chain uses TRBV20-1 and TRBJ2-7, with 14 bases lining up with TRBD2. Looked up from germline, CDR1 is DFQATT and CDR2 is SNEGSKA (reference sequence). J was trimmed by 2 bases and V by 4 bases; bases with no gene match: 4. The CDR3 has 15 amino acids.

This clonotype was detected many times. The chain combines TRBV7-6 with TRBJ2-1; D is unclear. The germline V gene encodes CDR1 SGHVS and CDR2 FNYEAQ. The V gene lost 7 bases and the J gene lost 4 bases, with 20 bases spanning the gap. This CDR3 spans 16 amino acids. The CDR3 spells CASKRAPETRYNEQFF. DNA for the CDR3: TGTGCCAGCAAGCGAGCGCCGGAGACGCGTTACAATGAGCAGTTCTTC.

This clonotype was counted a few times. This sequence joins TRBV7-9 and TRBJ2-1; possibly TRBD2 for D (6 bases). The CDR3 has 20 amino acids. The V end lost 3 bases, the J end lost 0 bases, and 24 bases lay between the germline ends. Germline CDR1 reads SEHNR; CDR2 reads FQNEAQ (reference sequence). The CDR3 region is CASSFPLAGNTNRSYNEQFF. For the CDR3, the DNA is TGTGCCAGCAGCTTCCCACTGGCGGGGAATACAAACCGCTCCTACAATGAGCAGTTCTTC.

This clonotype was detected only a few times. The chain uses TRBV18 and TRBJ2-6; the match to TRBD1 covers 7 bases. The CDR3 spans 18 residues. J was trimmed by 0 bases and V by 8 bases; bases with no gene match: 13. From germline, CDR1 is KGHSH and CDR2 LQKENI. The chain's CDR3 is CASPQTGQLTSGANVLTF. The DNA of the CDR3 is TGTGCCAGCCCTCAGACGGGACAGCTAACCTCTGGGGCCAACGTCCTGACTTTC.